The 21 T cell receptor beta chains below all came from one sample that was sequenced in a study of T cell repertoires in cytomegalovirus infection (dated by TCRdb to between 2018 and 2021). These reads were obtained on an Illumina HiSeq 1500. TCRdb reran the public reads through fastp at Q25 and MiXCR, keeping productive beta chains. CDR3 protein sequences are deduplicated, and each keeps its most common genes and DNA. This sample comprises around 260,000 distinct CDR3 sequences, about 26% of them detected only once. The biggest ten clones account for around 14% of the sample. The sequenced sample was PBMCs. All receptors come from a human donor in good health (CMV status not recorded). Some clones in this sample may be carry-over from other donors' samples.

V usage is TRBV29-1 and J usage is TRBJ2-6, with 12 bases aligning to TRBD1. This CDR3 spans 16 amino acids. V lost 6 bases to trimming and J lost 2 bases; unmatched junction nucleotides: 5. Germline V lookup: CDR1 SQVTM, CDR2 ANQGSEA. CDR3 nucleotide sequence: TGCAGCGTACCGGGACAGGGGGCGCCTGGGGCCAACGTCCTGACTTTC. Its translation: CSVPGQGAPGANVLTF.

The chain links TRBV29-1 to TRBJ1-3, with D uncertain. The V and J ends lost 4 bases and 0 bases respectively, with 7 bases between them. CDR1 and CDR2 (germline): SQVTM, ANQGSEA. The CDR3 length is 13 residues. The CDR3 DNA follows: TGCAGCGTTGTGCGTGACTCTGGAAACACCATATATTTT. Its translation is CSVVRDSGNTIYF.

This clonotype turned up a few times. This rearrangement joins TRBV5-1 to TRBJ2-7, with 10 positions matching TRBD2. The V gene end was trimmed by 4 bases and the J gene end by 0 bases; junction bases not matched to a gene: 13. The length of the CDR3 is 18 residues. The germline V gene has CDR1 SGHRS and CDR2 YFSETQ. CDR3 sequence: CASSNRDRLAGISYEQYF. The CDR3, as DNA: TGCGCCAGCAGCAACCGGGACAGACTAGCGGGCATCTCCTACGAGCAGTACTTC. The full variable domain, with the rest looked up from reference TRBV5-1 and TRBJ2-7, is KAGVTQTPRYLIKTRGQQVTLSCSPISGHRSVSWYQQTPGQGLQFLFEYFSETQRNKGNFPGRFSGRQFSNSRSEMNVSTLELGDSALYLCASSNRDRLAGISYEQYFGPGTRLTVT.

This clonotype was observed many times. The rearrangement links TRBV11-2 to TRBJ1-2; possible D gene TRBD1, 6 bases. CDR3 length: 15 amino acids. V lost 6 bases and J 8 bases, leaving 22 bases between the germline ends. The germline V gene has CDR1 SGHAT and CDR2 FQNNGV. The CDR3, as DNA: TGTGCCAGCAGACAGCTTAGTACAGGGATGGGCGGCTACACCTTC. Protein: CASRQLSTGMGGYTF.

This clonotype was counted many times. CDR3 protein: CSAGSYEQYF. CDR3 bases: TGCAGCGCGGGGTCCTACGAGCAGTACTTC. V usage is TRBV29-1 and J usage is TRBJ2-7, with D perhaps TRBD2 (5 bases). The CDR3 contains 10 residues. V lost 7 bases, J lost 1 base, and 5 bases lay in between. Germline CDR1 is SQVTM and CDR2 is ANQGSEA.

CDR3 bases: TGCGCCAGCAGCCTACTGGAAACTAATGAAAAACTGTTTTTT. It encodes CASSLLETNEKLFF. The chain carries TRBV4-3 and TRBJ1-4; D unresolved. The V end lost 4 bases, the J end lost 1 base, and 7 bases lay between the germline ends. The CDR3 runs to 14 residues. Germline V gives CDR1 LGHNA, CDR2 YSLEER.

This clonotype has at least ten counts. This chain connects TRBV7-2 to TRBJ2-7, with D possibly TRBD1 on 6 matching bases. The V gene lost 5 bases and the J gene lost 6 bases, with 14 bases spanning the gap. The CDR3 is 13 residues long. Germline V gene sequence: CDR1 SGHTA, CDR2 FQGNSA. The CDR3: CASSQGQGREQYF. CDR3 sequence (DNA): TGTGCCAGCAGCCAGGGGCAGGGACGCGAGCAGTACTTC.

This clonotype was found a few times. V and J are TRBV28 and TRBJ2-5, with 8 nucleotides matching TRBD2. Germline values: CDR1 MDHEN, CDR2 SYDVKM. V lost 7 bases to trimming and J lost 4 bases; unmatched junction nucleotides: 5. This CDR3 is 13 amino acids long. CDR3 DNA sequence: TGTGCCAGCACCTCCGGGGGGGTAGAGACCCAGTACTTC. Its protein product is CASTSGGVETQYF.

This clonotype has at least ten counts. V usage is TRBV7-9 and J usage is TRBJ2-2; D is uncertain. The CDR3 is 13 amino acids. Germline V gene sequence: CDR1 SEHNR, CDR2 FQNEAQ (reference sequence). Trimming left V 6 bases short and J 6 bases short, with 11 bases between. The chain's CDR3 is CASSLETAGELFF. The CDR3 DNA reads as TGTGCCAGCAGTCTAGAGACGGCCGGGGAGCTGTTTTTT. Full variable domain (remainder filled in from reference TRBV7-9 and TRBJ2-2): DTGVSQNPRHKITKRGQNVTFRCDPISEHNRLYWYRQTLGQGPEFLTYFQNEAQLEKSRLLSDRFSAERPKGSFSTLEIQRTEQGDSAMYLCASSLETAGELFFGEGSRLTVL.

V usage is TRBV28 and J usage is TRBJ2-1; 11 bases match TRBD2. Germline V gene lookup returns CDR1 MDHEN and CDR2 SYDVKM. This CDR3 spans 17 amino acids. Trimming at V came to 5 bases and at J to 2 bases, leaving 8 bases not matched to a gene. The CDR3 DNA reads as TGTGCCAGCAGTACCACTTATAGCGGGAGGGCCTACAATGAGCAGTTCTTC. Protein product: CASSTTYSGRAYNEQFF.

This clonotype has at least ten counts. The V gene is TRBV7-2, the J gene TRBJ2-4; perhaps TRBD1 as D (5 bases). Germline CDR1 SGHTA, CDR2 FQGNSA. This CDR3 region has 15 residues. Trimming pared 0 bases from V and 0 bases from J, leaving 6 bases between. In DNA form, the CDR3 reads TGTGCCAGCAGCTTAGCGGGGCTAGCCAAAAACATTCAGTACTTC. It is translated as CASSLAGLAKNIQYF.

The genes are TRBV7-2 and TRBJ1-1; D might be TRBD1 (5 bases). The V gene's germline CDR1 is SGHTA and CDR2 FQGNSA. The ends were cut back, 1 base at V and 8 bases at J, with 8 bases in the middle. The CDR3 runs to 12 residues. The DNA for the CDR3 is TGTGCCAGCAGCTTAGTTTGGACAGAAGCTTTCTTT. This translates into CASSLVWTEAFF.

This clonotype was found many times. Written as DNA, the CDR3 is TGTGCCAGTAGACTACTAGCGGGAGGTACCTACAATGAGCAGTTCTTC. Amino acids: CASRLLAGGTYNEQFF. J is TRBJ2-1 and V is TRBV19, with 12 positions matching TRBD2. Germline V gene sequence: CDR1 LNHDA, CDR2 SQIVND (reference sequence). The CDR3 spans 16 residues. Germline trimming cut 6 bases from V and 2 bases from J; bases unmatched to any gene: 5.

This sequence joins TRBV18 and TRBJ2-5, with 9 bases aligning to TRBD1. Unmatched junction bases numbered 8, after V lost 3 bases and J lost 3 bases. The germline gives CDR1 KGHSH, CDR2 LQKENI. The CDR3 contains 16 residues. The CDR3 coding sequence is TGTGCCAGCTCACCTTACAGGGGGCGCGGCGAAGAGACCCAGTACTTC. Protein sequence: CASSPYRGRGEETQYF.

CDR3 coding DNA: TGCAGTGCAGTCCGACTGGCGGGAGTTGGTGAGCAGTTCTTC. Its protein product is CSAVRLAGVGEQFF. The chain is built from TRBV20-1 and TRBJ2-1; TRBD2 aligns across 7 bases. Germline lookup yields CDR1 DFQATT and CDR2 SNEGSKA (reference sequence). This CDR3 has 14 residues. V shed 6 bases and J 9 bases; nucleotides not matched to a gene: 14.

The chain links TRBV28 to TRBJ1-3, with 8 bases aligning to TRBD1. This CDR3 region has 17 residues. Germline CDR1 is MDHEN and CDR2 is SYDVKM. J was trimmed by 4 bases and V by 5 bases; bases with no gene match: 13. The CDR3 DNA is TGTGCCAGCAGTACTCGACGAGGACAGGGAAAGGGAAACACCATATATTTT. This gives the protein CASSTRRGQGKGNTIYF.

This clonotype was observed a handful of times. V gene TRBV24-1 combines with J gene TRBJ2-3; 9 bases are shared with TRBD1. Germline V gene sequence: CDR1 KGHDR, CDR2 SFDVKD. The junction had 1 base not matched to a gene; V was cut back by 5 bases and J by 2 bases. This CDR3 has 14 residues. The CDR3 loop reads CATSGTGATDTQYF. The CDR3 DNA sequence: TGTGCCACCAGTGGGACAGGGGCCACAGATACGCAGTATTTT.

V and J are TRBV20-1 and TRBJ2-1; the match to TRBD2 covers 7 bases. The CDR3 contains 15 residues. The germline gives CDR1 DFQATT, CDR2 SNEGSKA (reference sequence). Trimming at V came to 0 bases and at J to 6 bases, leaving 8 bases not matched to a gene. This chain's CDR3 is CSARDWRLAANEQFF. The CDR3 DNA follows: TGCAGTGCTAGAGATTGGAGACTAGCCGCCAATGAGCAGTTCTTC.

The chain carries TRBV12-3 or TRBV12-4 and TRBJ2-5, with 9 positions matching TRBD2. The CDR3 is 15 amino acids. After removal of 3 bases from V and 1 base from J, the junction contained 3 bases not matched to a gene. This chain's CDR3 is CASSFRLAAQETQYF. CDR3 bases: TGTGCCAGCAGTTTTAGACTAGCGGCCCAAGAGACCCAGTACTTC.

This clonotype was picked up a small number of times. The chain is built from TRBV28 and TRBJ2-3; 11 positions match TRBD1. CDR1 is MDHEN and CDR2 is SYDVKM in the germline V gene. V was pared by 3 bases and J by 4 bases, with 6 bases of the junction left unmatched. CDR3 length equals 16 residues. The CDR3 here is CASSFPRTGGPDTQYF. In DNA, the CDR3 is TGTGCCAGCAGTTTCCCGCGGACAGGGGGCCCAGATACGCAGTATTTT.

This sequence joins TRBV27 and TRBJ2-7; 10 bases match TRBD2. This CDR3 comprises 16 residues. V lost 3 bases to trimming and J lost 2 bases; unmatched junction nucleotides: 7. Germline V gene sequence: CDR1 MNHEY, CDR2 SMNVEV (reference sequence). DNA for the CDR3: TGTGCCAGCAGTTTCGTCTCAGCGGGAGGGCCCTACGAGCAGTACTTC. This codes for CASSFVSAGGPYEQYF.